Described below is a single TCR beta chain sequence and its context. What it binds is unknown. Study results and caveats: Whole repertoires were not studied in the larger cohort, only one V-J beta rearrangement. Tumor Treg TCRs overlapped most with tumor naive CD4+ cells.

After constant-region reverse-primer amplification, full-length variable regions underwent semi-nested PCR with Nested Universal Primer A. TCRdb analysed the 5' RACE reads with MiXCR anew, one entry per CDR3 protein. The top ten hold just under 3% of the sample, which has just under 65,000 distinct CDR3 sequences, around a fifth seen once. CDR1 is LGHDT, CDR2 YNNKEL, per germline (reference sequence). This CDR3 spans 13 amino acids. Trimming took 0 bases from V and 10 from J, leaving 10 bases between them. The sequenced sample was memory CD4+ T cells sorted from a lymph node. The subset denotes: memory CD4+ T cells, CD4+CD45RO+CD25-. This TCR was recovered from a female donor with breast cancer. The chain recombines TRBV3-1 with TRBJ2-1, with a possible D match to TRBD2 (6 bases). DNA of the CDR3: TGTGCCAGCAGCCAAGATCTTCGGGGGGAGCAGTTCTTC. Translation: CASSQDLRGEQFF.